These 27 T cell receptor beta chains were all obtained from the same sample, sequenced in a study of blood T cell repertoires in COVID-19. Generated by immunoSEQ multiplex PCR, the TCRdb table keeps only in-frame clones and is missing some. The data show approximately 70,000 clones, with more than 90% seen just once and around 13% held by the top ten. Sequencing was done on a sample of peripheral blood. These receptors were taken from a human donor with active COVID-19. The donor label of this sample is uncertain.

V gene TRBV11-3 combines with J gene TRBJ2-2; 13 bases are shared with TRBD2. CDR1 is SGHNT and CDR2 is YENEEA in the germline V gene. V shed 7 bases and J 7 bases; nucleotides not matched to a gene: 15. CDR3 length: 18 amino acids. The CDR3 region has the DNA TGTGCCAGCAAACGAGGACTAGCGGGAGTAAGGGGCATCGGGGAGCTGTTTTTT. This gives the protein CASKRGLAGVRGIGELFF.

The chain couples TRBV6-2 or TRBV6-3 to TRBJ2-7; tentatively, D is TRBD1 (6 bases). Trimming removed 6 bases from V and 3 bases from J, with 15 bases in between. This CDR3 has 14 residues. Germline V CDR1 and CDR2: MNHEY, SVGEGT. Written as DNA, the CDR3 is TGTGCCAGCAGACCTACAGGGAGCGGCTACGAGCAGTACTTC. It specifies CASRPTGSGYEQYF.

This chain links TRBV11-2 with TRBJ2-2; TRBD2 is a possible D gene (6 bases). Germline V CDR1 and CDR2: SGHAT, FQNNGV. The germline V and J ends were trimmed by 8 bases and 5 bases, with 24 bases remaining between them. The CDR3 covers 17 residues. The chain's CDR3 is CASAWRRVGWGTGELFF. The DNA for the CDR3 is TGTGCCAGCGCCTGGAGGAGGGTCGGTTGGGGGACCGGGGAGCTGTTTTTT. Full variable domain (rest looked up from reference TRBV11-2 and TRBJ2-2): EAGVAQSPRYKIIEKRQSVAFWCNPISGHATLYWYQQILGQGPKLLIQFQNNGVVDDSQLPKDRFSAERLKGVDSTLKIQPAKLEDSAVYLCASAWRRVGWGTGELFFGEGSRLTVL.

This chain joins TRBV11-2 and TRBJ2-1; 9 nucleotides match TRBD1. The CDR3 loop spans 15 amino acids. CDR1 is SGHAT and CDR2 is FQNNGV in the germline V gene. V shed 5 bases, J shed 3 bases, and the junction held 5 bases outside the gene matches. DNA of the CDR3: TGTGCCAGCAGCGTAACAGGGGGCGGCTACAATGAGCAGTTCTTC. Encoded protein: CASSVTGGGYNEQFF.

This chain connects TRBV12-3 or TRBV12-4 to TRBJ2-5, with D uncertain. Deletions cut 1 base from V and 6 bases from J, with 9 bases between. This CDR3 spans 13 amino acids. CDR3 in DNA: TGTGCCAGCAGTTTAGACAGTTCTAAGACCCAGTACTTC. It yields the protein CASSLDSSKTQYF.

This clone was observed once. This chain links TRBV7-6 with TRBJ1-3; 7 bases are a match to TRBD1. The J segment lost 0 bases and the V segment lost 0 bases, leaving 5 bases of the junction unmatched. CDR3 size: 17 residues. CDR1 and CDR2 from the germline V gene are SGHVS and FNYEAQ. The CDR3 nucleotides read TGTGCCAGCAGCTTAGCGCCTCGGGACAGCTCTGGAAACACCATATATTTT. Amino acids: CASSLAPRDSSGNTIYF.

The chain recombines TRBV6-5 with TRBJ1-1; 8 positions agree with TRBD1. Germline trimming cut 7 bases from V and 3 bases from J; bases unmatched to any gene: 10. Germline V gene sequence: CDR1 MNHEY, CDR2 SVGAGI. There are 15 residues in the CDR3. The CDR3 DNA sequence: TGTGCCAGCACCATTATACAGGGGGGGGACACTGAAGCTTTCTTT. Amino acid sequence: CASTIIQGGDTEAFF.

The gene calls are TRBV19 and TRBJ1-5; possible D gene TRBD1, 5 bases. Germline values: CDR1 LNHDA, CDR2 SQIVND (reference sequence). This CDR3 contains 14 residues. V shed 7 bases and J shed 7 bases, with 17 bases lying between them. CDR3 residues: CASTQGGGGQPQHF. DNA for the CDR3: TGTGCCAGTACCCAGGGCGGGGGAGGGCAGCCCCAGCATTTT.

V gene TRBV5-1 combines with J gene TRBJ2-3; D possibly corresponds to TRBD1 (6 bases). The CDR3 length is 13 residues. Germline lookup yields CDR1 SGHRS and CDR2 YFSETQ. The V and J ends lost 1 base and 4 bases respectively, with 7 bases between them. This CDR3 reads CASSLNRADTQYF. As DNA, the CDR3 is TGCGCCAGCAGCTTGAACAGGGCAGATACGCAGTATTTT.

J is TRBJ2-1 and V is TRBV7-2, with D possibly matching TRBD2 (5 bases). CDR1 and CDR2 from the germline V gene are SGHTA and FQGNSA. The CDR3 is made up of 15 amino acids. The V and J ends lost 1 base and 4 bases respectively, with 11 bases between them. CDR3 sequence (DNA): TGTGCCAGCAGCTTAGATACTAGGACTTACAATGAGCAGTTCTTC. Translation: CASSLDTRTYNEQFF.

The J gene is TRBJ2-1, the V gene TRBV6-2 or TRBV6-3, with D possibly TRBD2 on 6 matching bases. Trimming removed 0 bases from V and 2 bases from J, with 8 bases in between. The CDR3 runs to 15 residues. CDR1 is MNHEY, CDR2 SVGEGT, per germline. CDR3 nucleotides: TGTGCCAGCAGTTACTCCGGCGGGACCTACAATGAGCAGTTCTTC. It specifies CASSYSGGTYNEQFF.

CDR3 sequence reads: CASTPRYRGEQFF. In DNA, the CDR3 is TGTGCCAGCACCCCGCGATATAGGGGCGAGCAGTTCTTC. The V gene is TRBV11-1, the J gene TRBJ2-1; the D gene is possibly TRBD1 (5 bases). The germline V and J ends were trimmed by 7 bases and 10 bases, with 17 bases remaining between them. Germline values: CDR1 SGHAT, CDR2 FQDESV (reference sequence). This CDR3 has 13 residues.

This chain links TRBV14 with TRBJ1-5; 9 nucleotides line up with TRBD1. The junction had 8 bases not matched to a gene; V was cut back by 0 bases and J by 8 bases. Germline-derived CDR1 and CDR2 are SGHDN and FVKESK. The CDR3 contains 16 residues. The CDR3 loop is CASSQDLDRGLKPQHF. The CDR3 coding sequence is TGTGCCAGCAGCCAAGATCTAGACAGGGGGTTGAAGCCCCAGCATTTT.

The V call is TRBV18, the J call TRBJ1-2, with D possibly matching TRBD1 (6 bases). The CDR3 is 14 residues long. Trimming removed 2 bases at V and 3 bases at J, with 10 bases between. The germline gives CDR1 KGHSH, CDR2 LQKENI. Written as DNA, the CDR3 is TGTGCCAGCTCACCAATTGCAGGGGACTATGGCTACACCTTC. Encoded protein: CASSPIAGDYGYTF.

The CDR3: CASSQDKSLTGRETQYF. CDR3 coding DNA: TGCGCCAGCAGCCAAGATAAAAGCCTGACGGGAAGGGAGACCCAGTACTTC. V is TRBV4-3 and J is TRBJ2-5; D might be TRBD2 (5 bases). Germline-derived CDR1 and CDR2 are LGHNA and YSLEER. Trimming took 0 bases from V and 5 from J, leaving 19 bases between them. The CDR3 length is 17 residues.

The chain carries TRBV29-1 and TRBJ2-3; D is unclear. V gave up 8 bases and J gave up 0 bases, with 12 bases separating them. The CDR3 covers 13 residues. CDR1 and CDR2 from the germline V gene are SQVTM and ANQGSEA. The CDR3 DNA sequence: TGCAGCACCGGAGACGGGAGCACAGATACGCAGTATTTT. Encoded protein: CSTGDGSTDTQYF.

The chain uses TRBV14 and TRBJ2-3; 7 bases agree with TRBD2. The length of the CDR3 is 15 residues. Trimming cost V 4 bases and J 2 bases; bases outside gene matches: 6. Germline V lookup: CDR1 SGHDN, CDR2 FVKESK. The CDR3 coding sequence is TGTGCCAGCAGCCGCCAACTAGCGTCCACAGATACGCAGTATTTT. This codes for CASSRQLASTDTQYF.

This clone was observed a handful of times. The rearrangement uses TRBV6-4 and TRBJ2-2, with TRBD1 matching 10 bases. The CDR3 is 14 amino acids. Per germline, CDR1 MRHNA and CDR2 SNTAGT. V lost 10 bases, J lost 6 bases, and 8 bases stayed unmatched. The CDR3 sequence is CATSGQGSAGELFF. The DNA for the CDR3 is TGTGCCACCTCGGGACAGGGGAGTGCCGGGGAGCTGTTTTTT.

This chain joins TRBV6-5 and TRBJ1-1; D is undetermined. Germline V CDR1 and CDR2: MNHEY, SVGAGI. V gave up 7 bases and J gave up 0 bases, with 12 bases separating them. This CDR3 is 14 amino acids long. DNA for the CDR3: TGTGCCAGCACTCGACCTGGGCTGAACACTGAAGCTTTCTTT. Translation: CASTRPGLNTEAFF.

The genes are TRBV6-5 and TRBJ2-1, with D possibly being TRBD2 (6 bases). Germline V lookup: CDR1 MNHEY, CDR2 SVGAGI. V was pared by 3 bases and J by 8 bases, with 11 bases between. The CDR3 runs to 13 residues. The CDR3 DNA reads as TGTGCCAGCAGTTATGCTAGGAGGGATGAGCAGTTCTTC. This codes for CASSYARRDEQFF.

The V and J genes are TRBV9 and TRBJ2-2, with D perhaps matching TRBD1 (6 bases). This CDR3 is built from 18 residues. Germline values: CDR1 SGDLS, CDR2 YYNGEE. The V end lost 0 bases, the J end lost 6 bases, and 21 bases lay between the germline ends. The CDR3, as DNA: TGTGCCAGCAGCGTAGATGGGGGCAGGGTGGAGTTCGCCGGGGAGCTGTTTTTT. This gives the protein CASSVDGGRVEFAGELFF.

This chain uses TRBV27 with TRBJ2-3, with D maybe TRBD1 (6 bases). Germline lookup yields CDR1 MNHEY and CDR2 SMNVEV (reference sequence). This CDR3 comprises 16 residues. The V end lost 5 bases, the J end lost 2 bases, and 17 bases lay between the germline ends. CDR3 loop: CASSPVQGPSTDTQYF. The CDR3 DNA follows: TGTGCCAGCAGTCCAGTACAGGGTCCTTCCACAGATACGCAGTATTTT.

CDR3 region: CASSQDPSRNEQYF. For the CDR3, the DNA is TGTGCCAGCAGCCAAGATCCTAGCCGGAACGAGCAGTACTTC. This sequence joins TRBV3-1 (or the pseudogene TRBV3-2) and TRBJ2-7; possible D gene TRBD2, 5 bases. The CDR3 totals 14 residues. In germline, CDR1 is LGHDT, CDR2 YNNKEL (reference sequence). Trimming removed 0 bases from V and 5 bases from J, with 11 bases in between.

The rearrangement joins TRBV11-2 to TRBJ2-6, with 10 bases lining up with TRBD2. CDR3 length equals 21 residues. With V trimmed by 6 bases and J by 0 bases, 17 bases remained unmatched. Per germline, CDR1 SGHAT and CDR2 FQNNGV. CDR3: CASSSPSGRAGTDSGANVLTF. Written as DNA, the CDR3 is TGTGCCAGCAGTTCACCCAGCGGGAGGGCCGGAACCGACTCTGGGGCCAACGTCCTGACTTTC.

A single count supports this clone. V usage is TRBV5-6 and J usage is TRBJ2-7; 7 bases line up with TRBD1. The CDR3 runs to 14 residues. The V gene end was trimmed by 2 bases and the J gene end by 3 bases; junction bases not matched to a gene: 5. Per the germline V gene, CDR1 is SGHDT and CDR2 is YYEEEE. Here the CDR3 reads CASSLGDSHYEQYF. In DNA form, the CDR3 reads TGTGCCAGCAGCTTAGGGGACAGCCACTACGAGCAGTACTTC.

The V gene is TRBV11-2, the J gene TRBJ2-1, with a weak D call TRBD2 (5 bases). Per germline, CDR1 SGHAT and CDR2 FQNNGV. The CDR3 consists of 13 residues. V was clipped by 1 base and J by 15 bases, with 16 bases between them. The DNA of the CDR3 is TGTGCCAGCAGCTTAGGATTCCACTCAGGAGGGTTCTTC. It yields the protein CASSLGFHSGGFF.

The CDR3 region has the DNA TGTGCCAGCAGTTCGGGGAGACGGCAGTTCTTC. Amino acid sequence: CASSSGRRQFF. The V and J genes are TRBV12-3 or TRBV12-4 and TRBJ2-1; weak D call: TRBD2 (5 bases). CDR3 length equals 11 residues. V was cut by 4 bases and J by 12 bases, with 10 bases left in between.